Described below is a single T cell receptor beta chain sequence and its context. The data stem from a study of T cell changes during pregnancy in multiple sclerosis. Per the germline V gene, CDR1 is SGHTA and CDR2 is FQGNSA. This CDR3 comprises 16 residues. Trimming left V 5 bases short and J 0 bases short, with 16 bases between. Data came from immunoSEQ multiplex PCR; TCRdb stores just in-frame clones and leaves some out. The table lists 69,000 or so clones, 85% to 95% of them singletons. This sequence originates from a female donor with multiple sclerosis, enrolled in a pregnancy study. The V call is TRBV7-2, the J call TRBJ1-1; D possibly corresponds to TRBD1 (6 bases). The source was peripheral blood, collected before pregnancy. The CDR3 DNA sequence: TGTGCCAGCAGCCAGCGGCGGACAGTCTTGAACACTGAAGCTTTCTTT. It yields the protein CASSQRRTVLNTEAFF.